A selection of T cell receptor beta chains follows, all from one sample in a study of OX40 agonist ivuxolimab in advanced cancers. Assay used: immunoSEQ multiplex PCR; TCRdb lists only in-frame clones, some missing. The data contain around 77,000 clones, over 85% of them singletons. The sequenced sample was CD4+ or CD8+ T cells sorted from blood, obtained in a trial of the OX40 agonist ivuxolimab. Receptor source: an adult with an advanced solid tumor such as melanoma, head and neck, liver or kidney cancer. The CDR3 runs from the conserved cysteine through the conserved F or W. D genes are given only for firm matches. Size is stated for part of the rows, as once, few or many counts, or as a class when the clone is expanded.

clone size,D gene,J gene,V gene,CDR3 DNA,CDR3 protein
.,TRBD2,TRBJ2-7,TRBV7-9,TGTGCCAGCAGGTCGGGACTAGGACCCGCGGAGCAGTACTTC,CASRSGLGPAEQYF
.,.,TRBJ1-5,TRBV5-1,TGCGCCAGCAGCTTGGAAGGGGCCCATCAGCCCCAGCATTTT,CASSLEGAHQPQHF
.,.,TRBJ1-6,TRBV11-2,TGTGCCAGCAGCCACCTAGCAGCCGCCCTGGGTAATTCACCCCTCCACTTT,CASSHLAAALGNSPLHF
.,.,TRBJ2-5,TRBV6-5,TGTGCCAGCAGTTACACCCCAGGGGTGGAGACCCAGTACTTC,CASSYTPGVETQYF
.,.,TRBJ1-2,TRBV6-5,TGTGCCAGCAGTGACCCGCCCCTCGTGAGAGGCTACACCTTC,CASSDPPLVRGYTF
.,.,TRBJ1-1,TRBV7-9,TGTGCCAGCAGTGAGGGGGGCAGTTCTGAAGCTTTCTTT,CASSEGGSSEAFF
.,TRBD1,TRBJ1-1,TRBV7-2,TGTGCCAGCAGCTTGCAGGGGGCGAACACTGAAGCTTTCTTT,CASSLQGANTEAFF
.,TRBD2,TRBJ2-3,TRBV7-3,TGTGCCAGCAGCTTAACGTCTAGCGGTACGCAGTATTTT,CASSLTSSGTQYF
.,.,TRBJ2-7,TRBV4-1,TGCGCCAGCAGCCAAGATGACAGTTATTACGAGCAGTACTTC,CASSQDDSYYEQYF
once,.,TRBJ2-3,TRBV30,TGTGCCTGGAGCCCCGGGACCTTTGCAGATACGCAGTATTTT,CAWSPGTFADTQYF
.,.,TRBJ2-1,TRBV7-2,TGTGCCAGCAGCTACAGCGGATCCTACAATGAGCAGTTCTTC,CASSYSGSYNEQFF
once,TRBD2,TRBJ2-3,TRBV28,TGTGCCAGCAGTTTAACTAGCGGGAGGGCCACAGATACGCAGTATTTT,CASSLTSGRATDTQYF
.,TRBD1,TRBJ2-7,TRBV10-3,TGTGCCATCGGGACAGAGATCTACGAGCAGTACTTC,CAIGTEIYEQYF
once,TRBD1,TRBJ2-7,TRBV7-9,TGTGCCAGCAGCCCCGGGACAGGGCCCTACGAGCAGTACTTC,CASSPGTGPYEQYF